This T cell receptor beta chain was captured in a study of T cell repertoires in cytomegalovirus infection. Trimming cost V 8 bases and J 0 bases; bases outside gene matches: 7. The CDR3 length is 15 residues. Per the germline V gene, CDR1 is MNHEY and CDR2 is SMNVEV (reference sequence). TCRdb reprocessed the reads with MiXCR, giving one entry per CDR3 protein. The top ten hold 24% of the sample, which has more than 500,000 distinct CDR3 sequences, approximately 17% seen once. The chain combines TRBV27 with TRBJ2-7; 10 nucleotides line up with TRBD1. The receptor comes from a human donor in good health (CMV status not recorded). Some clones in this sample may be carry-over from other donors' samples. The sequenced sample was CD8+ T cells from PBMCs. CDR3 nucleotide sequence: TGTGCCAGCGCGCCTCGGGACAGGGGCTCCTACGAGCAGTACTTC. This sequence encodes CASAPRDRGSYEQYF.